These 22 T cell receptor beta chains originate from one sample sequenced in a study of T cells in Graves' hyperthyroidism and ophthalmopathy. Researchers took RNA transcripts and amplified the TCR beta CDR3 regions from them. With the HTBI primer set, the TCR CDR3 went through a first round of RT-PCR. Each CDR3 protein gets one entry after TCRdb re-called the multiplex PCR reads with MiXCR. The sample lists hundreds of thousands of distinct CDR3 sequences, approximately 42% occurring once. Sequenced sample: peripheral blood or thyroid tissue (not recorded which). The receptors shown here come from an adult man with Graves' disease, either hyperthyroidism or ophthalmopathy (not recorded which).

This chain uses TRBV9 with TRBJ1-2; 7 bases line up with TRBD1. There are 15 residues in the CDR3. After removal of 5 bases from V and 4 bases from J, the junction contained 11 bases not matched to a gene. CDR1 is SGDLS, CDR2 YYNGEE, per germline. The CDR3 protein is CASRHRETGTYGYTF. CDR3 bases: TGTGCCAGCAGACACCGGGAGACAGGGACCTATGGCTACACCTTC. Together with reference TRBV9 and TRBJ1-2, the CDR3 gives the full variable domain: DSGVTQTPKHLITATGQRVTLRCSPRSGDLSVYWYQQSLDQGLQFLIQYYNGEERAKGNILERFSAQQFPDLHSELNLSSLELGDSALYFCASRHRETGTYGYTFGSGTRLTVV.

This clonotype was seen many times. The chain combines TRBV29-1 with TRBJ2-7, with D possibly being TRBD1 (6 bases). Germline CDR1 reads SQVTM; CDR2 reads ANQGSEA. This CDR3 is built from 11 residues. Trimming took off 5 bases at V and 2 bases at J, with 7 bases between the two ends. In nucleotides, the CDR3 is TGCAGCGTTCGGGACACCTACGAGCAGTACTTC. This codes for CSVRDTYEQYF.

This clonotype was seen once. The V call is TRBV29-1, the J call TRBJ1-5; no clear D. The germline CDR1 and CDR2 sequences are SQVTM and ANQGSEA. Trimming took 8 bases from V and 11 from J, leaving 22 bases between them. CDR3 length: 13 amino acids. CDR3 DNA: TGCAGCTCGACATCCTCAGGTCAGGTGGCCCAGCATTTT. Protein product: CSSTSSGQVAQHF. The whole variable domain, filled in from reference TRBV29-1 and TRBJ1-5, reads SAVISQKPSRDICQRGTSLTIQCQVDSQVTMMFWYRQQPGQSLTLIATANQGSEATYESGFVIDKFPISRPNLTFSTLTVSNMSPEDSSIYLCSSTSSGQVAQHFGDGTRLSIL.

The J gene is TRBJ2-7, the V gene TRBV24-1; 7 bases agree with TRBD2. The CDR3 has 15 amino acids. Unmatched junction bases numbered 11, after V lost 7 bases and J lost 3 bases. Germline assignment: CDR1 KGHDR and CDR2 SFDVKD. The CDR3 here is CATSSVGGFSYEQYF. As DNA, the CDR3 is TGTGCCACCAGCAGTGTCGGGGGGTTCAGCTACGAGCAGTACTTC.

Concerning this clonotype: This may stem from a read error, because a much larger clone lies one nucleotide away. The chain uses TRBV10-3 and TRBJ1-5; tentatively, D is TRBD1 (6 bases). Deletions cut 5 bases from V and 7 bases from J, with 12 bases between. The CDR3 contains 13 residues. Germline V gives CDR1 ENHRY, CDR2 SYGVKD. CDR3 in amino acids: CAISFGRGQPQHF. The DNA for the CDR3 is TGTGCCATCAGTTTCGGGAGGGGGCAGCCCCAGCATTTT.

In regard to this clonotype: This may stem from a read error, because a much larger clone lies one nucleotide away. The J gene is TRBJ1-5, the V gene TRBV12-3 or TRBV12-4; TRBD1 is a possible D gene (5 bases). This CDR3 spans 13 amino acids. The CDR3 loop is CASSFGREQHQHF. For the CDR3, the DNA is TGTGCCAGCAGTTTCGGCAGGGAACAGCACCAGCATTTT.

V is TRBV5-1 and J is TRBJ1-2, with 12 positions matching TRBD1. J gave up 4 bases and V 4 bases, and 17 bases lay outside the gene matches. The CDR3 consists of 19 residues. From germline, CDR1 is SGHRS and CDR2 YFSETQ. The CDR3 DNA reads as TGCGCCAGCAGCAGGACCTTTGCCGGGACAGGGGGCATGGTCTATGGCTACACCTTC. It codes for CASSRTFAGTGGMVYGYTF.

The CDR3 DNA reads TGTGCCAGCAGGGCGGGACCTAACTATGGCTACACCTTC. Its protein product is CASRAGPNYGYTF. The chain employs TRBV25-1 and TRBJ1-2; tentatively, D is TRBD1 (5 bases). V shed 6 bases and J shed 0 bases, with 8 bases lying between them. Per the germline V gene, CDR1 is MGHDK and CDR2 is SYGVNS. The CDR3 has 13 amino acids.

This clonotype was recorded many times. CDR3 coding DNA: TGTGCCAGCAGCTTGTTAGGAGGCTATGGCTACACCTTC. Protein: CASSLLGGYGYTF. The chain combines TRBV5-6 with TRBJ1-2; D gene ambiguous. The CDR3 has 13 residues. Per the germline V gene, CDR1 is SGHDT and CDR2 is YYEEEE. V gave up 1 base and J gave up 4 bases, with 8 bases separating them.

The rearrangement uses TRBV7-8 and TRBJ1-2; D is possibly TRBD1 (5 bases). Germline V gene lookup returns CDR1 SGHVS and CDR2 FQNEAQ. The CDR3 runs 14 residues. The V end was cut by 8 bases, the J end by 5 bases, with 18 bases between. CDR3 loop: CASPQGVGPYGYTF. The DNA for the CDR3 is TGTGCCAGCCCTCAGGGTGTGGGGCCTTATGGCTACACCTTC.

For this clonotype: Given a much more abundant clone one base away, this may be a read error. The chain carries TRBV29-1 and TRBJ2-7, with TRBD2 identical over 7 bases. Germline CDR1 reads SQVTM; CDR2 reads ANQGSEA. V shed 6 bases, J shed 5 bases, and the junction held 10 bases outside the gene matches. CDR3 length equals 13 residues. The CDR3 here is CSVEPSGGNEQYF. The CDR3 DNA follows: TGCAGCGTCGAACCTAGCGGAGGCAACGAGCAGTACTTC.

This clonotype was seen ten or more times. This CDR3 reads CASSPGQGGYTF. Written as DNA, the CDR3 is TGTGCCAGCAGCCCAGGTCAAGGTGGCTACACCTTC. The chain recombines TRBV7-8 with TRBJ1-2, with D unclear. Germline V lookup: CDR1 SGHVS, CDR2 FQNEAQ. The ends were cut back, 5 bases at V and 7 bases at J, with 11 bases in the middle. The length of the CDR3 is 12 residues.

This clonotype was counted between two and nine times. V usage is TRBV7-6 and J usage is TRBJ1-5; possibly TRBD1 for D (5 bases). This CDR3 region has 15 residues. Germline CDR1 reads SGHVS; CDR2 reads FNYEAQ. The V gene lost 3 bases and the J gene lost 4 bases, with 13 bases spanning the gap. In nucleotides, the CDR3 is TGTGCCAGCAGCTTGGCGGGGGATAAGAATCAGCCCCAGCATTTT. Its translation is CASSLAGDKNQPQHF.

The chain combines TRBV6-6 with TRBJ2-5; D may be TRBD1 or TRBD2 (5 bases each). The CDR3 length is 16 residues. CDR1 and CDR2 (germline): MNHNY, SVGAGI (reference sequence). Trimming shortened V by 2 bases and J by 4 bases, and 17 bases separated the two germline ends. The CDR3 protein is CASSYRNSRAGETQYF. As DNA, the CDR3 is TGTGCCAGCAGTTACCGGAATAGCAGGGCGGGAGAGACCCAGTACTTC.

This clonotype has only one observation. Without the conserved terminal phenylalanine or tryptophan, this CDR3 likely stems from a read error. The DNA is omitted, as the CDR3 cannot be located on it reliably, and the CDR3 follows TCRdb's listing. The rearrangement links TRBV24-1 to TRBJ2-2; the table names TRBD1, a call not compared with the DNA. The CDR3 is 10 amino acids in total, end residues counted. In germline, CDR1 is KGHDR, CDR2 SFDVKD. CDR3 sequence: CAISDASGGS.

CDR3 amino acids: CASSGQGERRETQYF. The CDR3, as DNA: TGTGCCAGCAGTGGACAGGGGGAGAGGAGAGAGACCCAGTACTTC. The V call is TRBV2, the J call TRBJ2-5; 9 bases are a match to TRBD1. The CDR3 is made up of 15 amino acids. After removal of 4 bases from V and 4 bases from J, the junction contained 7 bases not matched to a gene. Germline CDR1 and CDR2: SNHLY and FYNNEI.

CDR3: CATSASNRVQPQHF. In DNA, the CDR3 is TGTGCCACCAGTGCCTCCAACAGGGTGCAGCCCCAGCATTTT. V usage is TRBV24-1 and J usage is TRBJ1-5; possibly TRBD1 for D (6 bases). V lost 5 bases and J 7 bases, leaving 14 bases between the germline ends. Per the germline V gene, CDR1 is KGHDR and CDR2 is SFDVKD. The CDR3 extends over 14 amino acids.

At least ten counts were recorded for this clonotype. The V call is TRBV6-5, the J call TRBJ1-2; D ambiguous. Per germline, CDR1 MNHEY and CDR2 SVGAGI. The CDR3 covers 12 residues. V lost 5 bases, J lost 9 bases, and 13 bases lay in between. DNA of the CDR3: TGTGCCAGCAGTAGCCCGACACGCAGCTACACCTTC. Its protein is CASSSPTRSYTF.

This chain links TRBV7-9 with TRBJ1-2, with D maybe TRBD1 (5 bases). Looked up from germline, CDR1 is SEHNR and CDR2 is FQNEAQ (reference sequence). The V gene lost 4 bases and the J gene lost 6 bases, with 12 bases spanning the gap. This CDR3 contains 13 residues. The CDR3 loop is CASSYGPGNGYTF. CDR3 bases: TGTGCCAGCAGCTACGGGCCAGGGAATGGCTACACCTTC.

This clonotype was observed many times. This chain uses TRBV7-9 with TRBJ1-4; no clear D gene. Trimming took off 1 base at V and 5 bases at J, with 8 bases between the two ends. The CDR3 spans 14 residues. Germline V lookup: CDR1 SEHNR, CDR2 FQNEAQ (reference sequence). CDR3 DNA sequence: TGTGCCAGCAGCTTAGAACAGAGCAATGAAAAACTGTTTTTT. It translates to CASSLEQSNEKLFF.

The CDR3 DNA is TGTGCCAGCAGTGGAAAACAGGCCGCAACTGAAGCTTTCTTT. It translates to CASSGKQAATEAFF. The rearrangement links TRBV2 to TRBJ1-1; possible D gene TRBD1, 5 bases. The length of the CDR3 is 14 residues. The V and J ends lost 4 bases and 5 bases respectively, with 14 bases between them. Germline CDR1 SNHLY, CDR2 FYNNEI.

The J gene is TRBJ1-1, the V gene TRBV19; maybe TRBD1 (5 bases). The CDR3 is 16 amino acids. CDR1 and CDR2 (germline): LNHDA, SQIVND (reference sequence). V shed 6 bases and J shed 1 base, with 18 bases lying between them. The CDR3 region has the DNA TGTGCCAGTAGACAGAATACCCCGGGGGGGAACACTGAAGCTTTCTTT. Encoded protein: CASRQNTPGGNTEAFF.